Included here is one TCR beta chain sequence, with context. The data derive from a study of blood T cell repertoires in COVID-19. For the study at large: Samples taken during acute and convalescent COVID-19 were collected in the United States, Italy and Spain. PBMCs, B-cell-depleted T cells, or T cells provided the cDNA or gDNA that made up the material.

Germline V gene data show CDR1 as ENHRY and CDR2 as SYGVKD. The ends lost 11 bases at V and 2 bases at J; junction bases unmatched: 5. This CDR3 has 14 residues. TCRdb's copy holds only in-frame clones and misses some; the assay was immunoSEQ multiplex PCR. Of about 21,000 clones detected, around three quarters appear once; the ten largest clones hold around 13%. The rearrangement links TRBV10-3 to TRBJ2-7; 14 bases line up with TRBD2. Sequencing was carried out using peripheral blood. This TCR came from a man in his 60s with active COVID-19. The CDR3 DNA reads as TGTGCCGTAGGACTAGCGGGAGGTACCTACGAGCAGTACTTC. Translated: CAVGLAGGTYEQYF.